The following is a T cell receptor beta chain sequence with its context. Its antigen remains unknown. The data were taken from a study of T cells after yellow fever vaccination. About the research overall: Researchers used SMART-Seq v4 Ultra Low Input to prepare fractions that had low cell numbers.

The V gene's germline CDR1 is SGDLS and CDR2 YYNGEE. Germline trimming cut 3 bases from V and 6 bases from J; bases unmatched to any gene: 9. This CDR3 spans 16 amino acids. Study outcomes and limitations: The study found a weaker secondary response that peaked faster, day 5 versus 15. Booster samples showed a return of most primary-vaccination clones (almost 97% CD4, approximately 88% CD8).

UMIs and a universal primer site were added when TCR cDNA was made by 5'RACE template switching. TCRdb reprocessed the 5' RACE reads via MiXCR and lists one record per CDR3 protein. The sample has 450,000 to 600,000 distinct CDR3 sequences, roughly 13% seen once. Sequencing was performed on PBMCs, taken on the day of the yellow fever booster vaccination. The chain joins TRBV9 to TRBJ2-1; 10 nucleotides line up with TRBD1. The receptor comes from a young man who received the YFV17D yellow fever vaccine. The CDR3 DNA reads TGTGCCAGCAGCGCTCTCGGGACAGGGGTTGGCAATGAGCAGTTCTTC. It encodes CASSALGTGVGNEQFF.